Below, 12 T cell receptor beta chains from the same sample are listed, as sequenced in a study of a mutant IDH1 vaccine in newly diagnosed glioma. Method: immunoSEQ multiplex PCR; TCRdb's copy keeps in-frame clones and lacks some. The sample shows about 56,000 clones, around 83% of them seen only once. Their antigens are not known. Time point defined: week 47, end of study. Topical imiquimod accompanied each vaccine dose, which consisted of 300 ug of mutant IDH1 20-mer peptide. The sequencing used PBMCs, collected from a glioma patient whose treatment included an IDH1 peptide vaccine. Every receptor here comes from a woman between 45 and 65 years old with glioma.

The rearrangement joins TRBV7-9 to TRBJ1-2, with TRBD1 identical over 10 bases. The V gene's germline CDR1 is SEHNR and CDR2 FQNEAQ (reference sequence). This CDR3 is 14 amino acids long. Trimming cost V 5 bases and J 2 bases; bases outside gene matches: 2. The CDR3 nucleotides read TGTGCCAGCAGCCCGGACAGGGGGAACTATGGCTACACCTTC. This gives the protein CASSPDRGNYGYTF.

The chain joins TRBV7-3 to TRBJ2-2; D is unresolved. Per germline, CDR1 SGHTA and CDR2 FQGTGA. The V and J ends lost 2 bases and 5 bases respectively, with 6 bases between them. The CDR3 runs 13 residues. CDR3 protein: CASSLGPTGELFF. In DNA form, the CDR3 reads TGTGCCAGCAGCTTAGGGCCGACCGGGGAGCTGTTTTTT.

As DNA, the CDR3 is TGTGCCAGCAGCCCAAGCGGGGGATTGGGAAACACCATATATTTT. Its translation is CASSPSGGLGNTIYF. This chain connects TRBV7-3 to TRBJ1-3, with TRBD1 as a possible D gene (5 bases). CDR3 length: 15 amino acids. Germline loops: CDR1 SGHTA, CDR2 FQGTGA. V lost 5 bases and J 4 bases, leaving 15 bases between the germline ends. Full variable domain (remainder filled in from reference TRBV7-3 and TRBJ1-3): GAGVSQTPSNKVTEKGKYVELRCDPISGHTALYWYRQSLGQGPEFLIYFQGTGAADDSGLPNDRFFAVRPEGSVSTLKIQRTERGDSAVYLCASSPSGGLGNTIYFGEGSWLTVV.

This clone was detected only a few times. The rearrangement uses TRBV9 and TRBJ1-1; no reliable D call. The CDR3 is 11 residues long. Germline loops: CDR1 SGDLS, CDR2 YYNGEE. The germline V and J ends were trimmed by 4 bases and 8 bases, with 9 bases remaining between them. The CDR3 bases are TGTGCCAGCAGCTCCCGTGGAGAAGCTTTCTTT. This encodes CASSSRGEAFF.

The chain is built from TRBV6-6 and TRBJ1-5; no clear D. Germline-derived CDR1 and CDR2 are MNHNY and SVGAGI (reference sequence). The CDR3 extends over 15 amino acids. V was cut by 2 bases and J by 0 bases, with 8 bases left in between. CDR3 coding DNA: TGTGCCAGCAGTTACAAGCATTATAGCAATCAGCCCCAGCATTTT. It is translated as CASSYKHYSNQPQHF.

V gene TRBV7-2 combines with J gene TRBJ2-2; D ambiguous. The CDR3 runs to 12 residues. Trimming left V 2 bases short and J 6 bases short, with 4 bases between. CDR1 and CDR2 from the germline V gene are SGHTA and FQGNSA. The DNA for the CDR3 is TGTGCCAGCAGCTTAACCTCCGGGGAGCTGTTTTTT. This translates into CASSLTSGELFF.

The chain is built from TRBV4-1 and TRBJ1-1, with TRBD1 identical over 7 bases. This CDR3 has 16 amino acids. The V and J ends lost 4 bases and 0 bases, in that order; junction bases with no gene match: 8. In germline, CDR1 is MGHRA, CDR2 YSYEKL. This chain's CDR3 is CASSPQGPSMNTEAFF. The CDR3 region has the DNA TGCGCCAGCAGCCCACAGGGGCCATCCATGAACACTGAAGCTTTCTTT.

This sequence joins TRBV5-4 and TRBJ2-7, with D possibly being TRBD1 (6 bases). V was cut by 4 bases and J by 2 bases, with 10 bases left in between. CDR1 and CDR2 from the germline V gene are SGHNT and YYREEE (reference sequence). The CDR3 covers 13 residues. This CDR3 reads CASSPDRAYEQYF. The CDR3 bases are TGTGCCAGCAGCCCGGACAGAGCCTACGAGCAGTACTTC.

The genes are TRBV27 and TRBJ2-6; no clear D. Trimming removed 6 bases at V and 4 bases at J, with 16 bases between. CDR1 is MNHEY, CDR2 SMNVEV, per germline (reference sequence). This CDR3 spans 16 amino acids. CDR3 amino acids: CASRNGGVLGANVLTF. The CDR3 DNA sequence: TGTGCCAGCAGGAATGGTGGGGTCTTGGGGGCCAACGTCCTGACTTTC. The full variable domain, completed using reference TRBV27 and TRBJ2-6, is EAQVTQNPRYLITVTGKKLTVTCSQNMNHEYMSWYRQDPGLGLRQIYYSMNVEVTDKGDVPEGYKVSRKEKRNFPLILESPSPNQTSLYFCASRNGGVLGANVLTFGAGSRLTVL.

The chain joins TRBV4-1 to TRBJ2-2; 7 positions match TRBD1. After removal of 2 bases from V and 4 bases from J, the junction contained 10 bases not matched to a gene. The germline CDR1 and CDR2 sequences are MGHRA and YSYEKL. There are 17 residues in the CDR3. The CDR3 sequence is CASSQTPTGSVTGELFF. In DNA, the CDR3 is TGCGCCAGCAGCCAAACCCCGACAGGGTCGGTCACCGGGGAGCTGTTTTTT.

This clone has just one count. The chain employs TRBV5-6 and TRBJ2-1; 12 bases match TRBD1. The germline gives CDR1 SGHDT, CDR2 YYEEEE. Trimming removed 3 bases from V and 7 bases from J; junction bases left unmatched: 5. This CDR3 spans 15 amino acids. CDR3 coding DNA: TGTGCCAGCAGCTCCGGGACAGGGGGCCTAAATGAGCAGTTCTTC. Its protein product is CASSSGTGGLNEQFF.

This chain connects TRBV7-9 to TRBJ2-5; 7 bases are a match to TRBD1. CDR3 length: 16 residues. The ends lost 3 bases at V and 1 base at J; junction bases unmatched: 8. Germline V lookup: CDR1 SEHNR, CDR2 FQNEAQ (reference sequence). CDR3 nucleotide sequence: TGTGCCAGCAGCTTGCTATTGGACAGGACCCAAGAGACCCAGTACTTC. Translation: CASSLLLDRTQETQYF.